These T cell receptor beta chains were read from a single sample in a study of glioma-infiltrating T cells. TCRdb re-analysed the multiplex PCR reads in MiXCR, keeping a single row per CDR3 protein. The sample includes around 350,000 distinct CDR3 sequences, about 40% of them seen just once. Sequencing was carried out using glioma tissue, nonneoplastic brain tissue, or PBMCs (not recorded which). These receptors all come from a human donor with low-grade glioma or glioblastoma, undergoing nonglioma brain surgery, or in good health (not recorded which). CDR3s include the opening cysteine and the closing phenylalanine or tryptophan. D genes are given only for firm matches. Expanded clones get a size class; other rows say once, few or many, or leave the size out.

D gene: TRBD2; V gene: TRBV28; J gene: TRBJ2-1; clone size: many; CDR3 protein: CASSSIGGRVRNEQFF; CDR3 DNA: TGTGCCAGCAGCTCAATTGGGGGGAGGGTAAGAAATGAGCAGTTCTTC
D gene: NA; V gene: TRBV7-2; J gene: TRBJ1-5; clone size: few; CDR3 protein: CASSAQGYSNQPQHF; CDR3 DNA: TGTGCCAGCAGCGCCCAGGGTTATAGCAATCAGCCCCAGCATTTT
D gene: NA; V gene: TRBV6-2/TRBV6-3; J gene: TRBJ2-7; clone size: few; CDR3 protein: CASSYRLGGSYEQYF; CDR3 DNA: TGTGCCAGCAGTTACCGGTTAGGGGGATCCTACGAGCAGTACTTC
D gene: NA; V gene: TRBV20-1; J gene: TRBJ1-1; clone size: NA; CDR3 protein: CRPHGGLNTEAFF; CDR3 DNA: TGCAGGCCGCATGGCGGTTTGAACACTGAAGCTTTCTTT
D gene: NA; V gene: TRBV20-1; J gene: TRBJ2-1; clone size: many; CDR3 protein: CSAGPPGNEQFF; CDR3 DNA: TGCAGTGCCGGGCCCCCGGGGAATGAGCAGTTCTTC
D gene: NA; V gene: TRBV12-3/TRBV12-4; J gene: TRBJ2-6; clone size: once; CDR3 protein: CANSLVRSGANVLTF; CDR3 DNA: TGTGCCAACAGTTTAGTAAGATCTGGGGCCAACGTCCTGACTTTC
D gene: TRBD2; V gene: TRBV20-1; J gene: TRBJ2-7; clone size: many; CDR3 protein: CSARATSGASSYEQYF; CDR3 DNA: TGCAGTGCTAGAGCAACTAGCGGGGCTAGCTCCTACGAGCAGTACTTC
D gene: TRBD1; V gene: TRBV12-5; J gene: TRBJ2-1; clone size: few; CDR3 protein: CASGSGQGSNEQFF; CDR3 DNA: TGTGCTAGTGGCTCTGGACAGGGATCCAATGAGCAGTTCTTC
D gene: TRBD1; V gene: TRBV12-3/TRBV12-4; J gene: TRBJ1-1; clone size: NA; CDR3 protein: CASSPVRQGPEAFF; CDR3 DNA: TGTGCCAGCAGTCCCGTCAGACAGGGTCCTGAAGCTTTCTTT
D gene: NA; V gene: TRBV12-3/TRBV12-4; J gene: TRBJ2-4; clone size: NA; CDR3 protein: CASSLSSLAKNIQYF; CDR3 DNA: TGTGCCAGCAGCTTAAGTTCTTTAGCCAAAAACATTCAGTACTTC
D gene: TRBD1; V gene: TRBV6-5; J gene: TRBJ2-7; clone size: many; CDR3 protein: CASSYSTGYYEQYF; CDR3 DNA: TGTGCCAGCAGTTACTCGACAGGGTACTACGAGCAGTACTTC
D gene: NA; V gene: TRBV6-1; J gene: TRBJ1-1; clone size: many; CDR3 protein: CASSESAESNTEAFF; CDR3 DNA: TGTGCCAGCAGTGAAAGCGCAGAAAGTAACACTGAAGCTTTCTTT
D gene: TRBD2; V gene: TRBV7-9; J gene: TRBJ2-5; clone size: NA; CDR3 protein: CASSPTLSGLAGGEETQYF; CDR3 DNA: TGTGCCAGCAGCCCGACCTTATCCGGACTAGCGGGAGGAGAGGAGACCCAGTACTTC
D gene: TRBD2; V gene: TRBV4-1; J gene: TRBJ2-7; clone size: few; CDR3 protein: CASSRPSAGGNLYEQYF; CDR3 DNA: TGCGCCAGCAGCCGACCTTCGGCGGGAGGAAATTTGTACGAGCAGTACTTC
D gene: NA; V gene: TRBV6-2/TRBV6-3; J gene: TRBJ1-1; clone size: once; CDR3 protein: CASSVGGGENTEAFF; CDR3 DNA: TGTGCCAGCAGCGTAGGGGGGGGGGAGAACACTGAAGCTTTCTTT
D gene: NA; V gene: TRBV7-9; J gene: TRBJ2-3; clone size: NA; CDR3 protein: CASSLVPLSESTDTQYF; CDR3 DNA: TGTGCCAGCAGCTTAGTCCCGCTTAGCGAGAGCACAGATACGCAGTATTTT
D gene: TRBD2; V gene: TRBV7-9; J gene: TRBJ2-2; clone size: NA; CDR3 protein: CASSPSSLGLAVFGTGELFF; CDR3 DNA: TGTGCCAGCAGCCCGTCGAGTTTGGGACTAGCGGTGTTCGGCACCGGGGAGCTGTTTTTT
D gene: NA; V gene: TRBV5-4; J gene: TRBJ2-1; clone size: NA; CDR3 protein: CASSPDGHNEQFF; CDR3 DNA: TGTGCCAGCAGCCCGGACGGCCACAATGAGCAGTTCTTC
D gene: TRBD2; V gene: TRBV20-1; J gene: TRBJ2-7; clone size: NA; CDR3 protein: CSALGLDPHEQYF; CDR3 DNA: TGCAGTGCTCTAGGACTAGATCCCCACGAGCAGTACTTC
D gene: NA; V gene: TRBV9; J gene: TRBJ1-1; clone size: once; CDR3 protein: CASSVGGANTEAFF; CDR3 DNA: TGTGCCAGCAGCGTAGGAGGGGCGAACACTGAAGCTTTCTTT
D gene: NA; V gene: TRBV2; J gene: TRBJ2-1; clone size: few; CDR3 protein: CASRADYNEQFF; CDR3 DNA: TGTGCCAGCAGGGCTGATTACAATGAGCAGTTCTTC
D gene: NA; V gene: TRBV15; J gene: TRBJ1-5; clone size: NA; CDR3 protein: CATSRVSPDRPNSNQPQHF; CDR3 DNA: TGTGCCACCAGCAGAGTAAGCCCAGATAGACCCAATAGCAATCAGCCCCAGCATTTT
D gene: TRBD2; V gene: TRBV7-2; J gene: TRBJ2-1; clone size: NA; CDR3 protein: CASSLVGTSGTLNYNEQFF; CDR3 DNA: TGTGCCAGCAGCTTAGTTGGGACTAGCGGGACACTTAACTACAATGAGCAGTTCTTC
D gene: TRBD1; V gene: TRBV28; J gene: TRBJ1-3; clone size: NA; CDR3 protein: CASSLGQPAGNTIYF; CDR3 DNA: TGTGCCAGCAGTTTGGGACAGCCTGCGGGAAACACCATATATTTT